There are a few counts of the clone carrying this T cell receptor beta chain. The antigen remains unidentified. Within the sample, other DNA sequences also encode this same CDR3. These data come from a study of beta chain features in type 1 diabetes. Background on the study: Similarity in age, gender and cell yields was seen between patients and healthy donors.

Every isolated RNA sample was fully reverse transcribed, so sequencing captured expressed TCRB transcripts. TCRdb keeps only in-frame clones here, not all; method: immunoSEQ multiplex PCR. The table has 860,000 or so clones, roughly 16% seen once. Study-wide points: A potential influence of HLA type upon TCRB rearrangement remained unresolved herein. Insertions at VDJ junctions were less frequent in type 1 diabetes patients. These patients also deleted more nucleotides at the same junctions. The cDNA sequencing approach could over-represent high-TCR-expressing cells.

This TCR derives from a woman younger than 30 in good health. The sequenced sample was naive CD4+ T cells from blood.

CDR3 sequence reads: CASSFSRGWKNTEAFF. DNA for the CDR3: TGTGCCAGCAGCTTTAGCCGGGGTTGGAAGAACACTGAAGCTTTCTTT. The V call is TRBV5-6, the J call TRBJ1-1; D is unresolved. This CDR3 is 16 amino acids long. Trimming removed 2 bases from V and 1 base from J, with 15 bases in between. Germline V gene lookup returns CDR1 SGHDT and CDR2 YYEEEE.